The T cell receptor (beta chain) described here comes from a study of cytomegalovirus exposure and HLA in healthy donors. Study context: Of the donors genotyped, about 410 in all, about 76% fell in the Caucasian-associated ancestry cluster.

The study, taken as a whole, reports: TCR beta chains numbering 164 were designated cytomegalovirus-associated. Presence/absence comparisons presumed near-even sequencing depth among donors.

About this clone itself: The antigen remains undetermined.

The PCR ran on 60 Vbeta and 13 Jbeta primers. In the source study's methods: A later analysis counted 65 million to 90 million unique TCR beta chains, some 11 million shared. Sequenced by immunoSEQ multiplex PCR; TCRdb stores in-frame clones only, minus some. For V, J and clone size, that table is used; D and trimming come from the DNA. The profile shows roughly 230,000 clones, about three quarters of them singletons. J was trimmed by 4 bases and V by 4 bases; bases with no gene match: 10. Looked up from germline, CDR1 is LGHNA and CDR2 is YNFKEQ. CDR3 size: 17 residues. V usage is TRBV4-2 and J usage is TRBJ2-1; 10 positions match TRBD2. This receptor was obtained from a boy younger than 18 in good health and CMV-seronegative. Input material: PBMCs. The CDR3 reads CASSPQGLAADYNEQFF. CDR3 in DNA: TGTGCCAGCAGCCCACAAGGACTAGCGGCTGATTACAATGAGCAGTTCTTC.